The sequence of this TCR beta chain was determined in a study of T-cell reconstitution after alpha-beta-depleted transplantation in children. Regarding the study as a whole: Diversity and T-cell counts at one year after transplant derived mostly from new T cells. Day-60 TCRbeta diversity that was high in some patients was derived from surviving recipient T cells and thymic progenitors.

Molecular barcoding with unique molecular identifiers was used for the TCRbeta library. MiXCR was run by TCRdb on the PCR reads, yielding one entry per CDR3 protein. The profile covers 200,000 to 250,000 distinct CDR3 sequences, with approximately 7% appearing a single time and around 5% taken by the ten largest. The CDR3 totals 17 residues. Germline V gives CDR1 SGHTA, CDR2 FQGNSA. V shed 5 bases and J shed 0 bases, with 17 bases lying between them. The table lists this clonotype with many counts. Its target is unknown. The sequence derives from a boy aged 2 to 10 with acute lymphoblastic leukemia, due to receive a stem cell transplant. The chain has TRBV7-2 and TRBJ2-1; D tentatively reads TRBD1 or TRBD2 (5 bases each). This specimen consisted of PBMCs, obtained before TCRalphabeta/CD19-depleted stem cell transplant. The CDR3 region has the DNA TGTGCCAGCAGCGACCACCGGGGCCCGAGCTCCTACAATGAGCAGTTCTTC. The encoded protein is CASSDHRGPSSYNEQFF.